This T cell receptor beta chain emerged from a study of early T cells in non-severe SARS-CoV-2 infection. This clonotype was seen a few times. MiXCR, run by TCRdb on the 5' RACE reads, gives a single entry per CDR3 protein. The sample lists tens of thousands of distinct CDR3 sequences; about 6.5% were seen once. V shed 4 bases, J shed 7 bases, and the junction held 9 bases outside the gene matches. There are 14 residues in the CDR3. Germline-derived CDR1 and CDR2 are MGHDK and SYGVNS. The specimen sequenced was whole blood. This TCR was recovered from an adult who was a healthcare worker with PCR-confirmed SARS-CoV-2 infection or an uninfected control (not recorded which). This chain uses TRBV25-1 with TRBJ1-2; 7 bases fit TRBD1. CDR3 nucleotide sequence: TGTGCCAGCAGTGTACAGGGGCTGTCTTCTGGCTACACCTTC. It encodes CASSVQGLSSGYTF.